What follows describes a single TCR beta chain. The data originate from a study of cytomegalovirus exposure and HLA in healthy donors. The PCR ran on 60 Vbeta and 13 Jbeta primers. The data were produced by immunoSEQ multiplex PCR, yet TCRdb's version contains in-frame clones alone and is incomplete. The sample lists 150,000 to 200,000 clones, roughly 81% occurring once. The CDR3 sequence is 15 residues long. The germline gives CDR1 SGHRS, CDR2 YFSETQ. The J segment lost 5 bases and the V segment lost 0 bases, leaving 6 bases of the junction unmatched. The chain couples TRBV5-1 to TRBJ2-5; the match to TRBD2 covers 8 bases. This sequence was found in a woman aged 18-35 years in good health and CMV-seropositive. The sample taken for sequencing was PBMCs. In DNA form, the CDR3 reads TGCGCCAGCAGCTTGGAAAGCGGGGGAGATGAGACCCAGTACTTC. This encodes CASSLESGGDETQYF.